Presented here are 20 T cell receptor beta chains from one specimen sequenced in a study of T cell repertoires in cytomegalovirus infection. TCRdb used MiXCR to reprocess the reads, holding one entry per CDR3 protein. Here the sample spans a few hundred thousand distinct CDR3 sequences, over 7.5% being singletons. Specimen: PBMCs. The source is a human donor in good health (CMV status not recorded). Some clones in this sample may be carry-over from other donors' samples.

This sequence joins TRBV2 and TRBJ1-6; no definite D call. The CDR3 is made up of 12 amino acids. Trimming took off 6 bases at V and 7 bases at J, with 7 bases between the two ends. From germline, CDR1 is SNHLY and CDR2 FYNNEI. The CDR3 is CASRLWNSPLHF. In nucleotides, the CDR3 is TGTGCCAGCAGACTATGGAATTCACCCCTCCACTTT.

The chain joins TRBV19 to TRBJ2-1; 9 bases are shared with TRBD2. The germline CDR1 and CDR2 sequences are LNHDA and SQIVND (reference sequence). Germline trimming cut 3 bases from V and 1 base from J; bases unmatched to any gene: 4. The CDR3 contains 16 residues. The CDR3 DNA is TGTGCCAGTAGTATTCCTAGCGGGGTGTCCTACAATGAGCAGTTCTTC. It translates to CASSIPSGVSYNEQFF.

The chain recombines TRBV6-6 with TRBJ2-3; a possible D gene is TRBD1 (6 bases). V shed 5 bases and J shed 0 bases, with 18 bases lying between them. Per the germline V gene, CDR1 is MNHNY and CDR2 is SVGAGI (reference sequence). CDR3 size: 17 residues. The CDR3 sequence: CASSVQGRIRSTDTQYF. CDR3 coding DNA: TGTGCCAGCAGTGTACAGGGTCGGATAAGAAGCACAGATACGCAGTATTTT.

Many counts were recorded for this clonotype. The genes are TRBV12-3 or TRBV12-4 and TRBJ1-1; no clear D gene. The length of the CDR3 is 13 residues. The ends were cut back, 7 bases at V and 3 bases at J, with 12 bases in the middle. CDR3 sequence: CASTLQLHTEAFF. In DNA form, the CDR3 reads TGTGCCAGCACCCTTCAGCTCCACACTGAAGCTTTCTTT.

This clonotype was observed many times. The chain combines TRBV5-1 with TRBJ1-1; the D gene is possibly TRBD1 (6 bases). Germline values: CDR1 SGHRS, CDR2 YFSETQ. Trimming shortened V by 4 bases and J by 0 bases, and 13 bases separated the two germline ends. The CDR3 extends over 15 amino acids. CDR3 bases: TGCGCCAGCAGCCCCGGGACACGAATGAACACTGAAGCTTTCTTT. Protein sequence: CASSPGTRMNTEAFF.

This clonotype was picked up a small number of times. Compared with germline, one end of the junction differs, possibly owing to a read error. This rearrangement joins TRBV27 to TRBJ1-2; possibly TRBD1 for D (6 bases). Germline V gene data show CDR1 as MNHEY and CDR2 as SMNVEV (reference sequence). The CDR3 covers 12 residues. CDR3 DNA: TGTGCCAGCAGTTTACCTACAGGGAGGGCGGTTTTC. This encodes CASSLPTGRAVF.

The chain couples TRBV12-3 or TRBV12-4 to TRBJ1-5; no clear D. There are 15 residues in the CDR3. With 3 bases removed from V and 2 bases from J, the gap between germline ends came to 11 bases. The CDR3 DNA reads as TGTGCCAGCAGTTTGTCGGTTATGGGCAATCAGCCCCAGCATTTT. This gives the protein CASSLSVMGNQPQHF.

There are a few counts of this clonotype. The chain uses TRBV12-3 or TRBV12-4 and TRBJ2-7; 9 nucleotides match TRBD1. This CDR3 has 15 residues. The J segment lost 6 bases and the V segment lost 6 bases, leaving 12 bases of the junction unmatched. The CDR3 DNA reads as TGTGCCAGCAGCATCCGGACAGGGGCTTTGGGCGAGCAGTACTTC. Protein: CASSIRTGALGEQYF.

The rearrangement uses TRBV28 and TRBJ2-3, with TRBD1 matching 9 bases. J was trimmed by 2 bases and V by 7 bases; bases with no gene match: 7. The CDR3 length is 15 residues. CDR1 and CDR2 (germline): MDHEN, SYDVKM. The CDR3 DNA reads as TGTGCCAGCATACGACAGGGGGGCCCCACAGATACGCAGTATTTT. This codes for CASIRQGGPTDTQYF.

This clonotype occurred many times. This chain joins TRBV7-2 and TRBJ2-1; D perhaps matches TRBD2 (7 bases). Germline CDR1 reads SGHTA; CDR2 reads FQGNSA. This CDR3 contains 16 residues. Trimming left V 3 bases short and J 4 bases short, with 16 bases between. The CDR3 DNA sequence: TGTGCCAGCAGCTTCCGAAAGGGGGGGGGATACAATGAGCAGTTCTTC. Translation: CASSFRKGGGYNEQFF. The complete variable domain, with remaining parts taken from reference TRBV7-2 and TRBJ2-1, reads GAGVSQSPSNKVTEKGKDVELRCDPISGHTALYWYRQSLGQGLEFLIYFQGNSAPDKSGLPSDRFSAERTGGSVSTLTIQRTQQEDSAVYLCASSFRKGGGYNEQFFGPGTRLTVL.

This clonotype was counted between two and nine times. The V and J genes are TRBV20-1 and TRBJ2-1, with 9 bases fitting TRBD2. This CDR3 region has 15 residues. V trimming: 5 bases; J trimming: 8 bases; junction bases outside the gene matches: 13. Looked up from germline, CDR1 is DFQATT and CDR2 is SNEGSKA (reference sequence). This CDR3 reads CSALAVLAGRHEQFF. DNA for the CDR3: TGCAGTGCTCTGGCGGTACTAGCGGGCCGACATGAGCAGTTCTTC.

Many counts were recorded for this clonotype. The chain couples TRBV7-2 to TRBJ1-5; 11 bases fit TRBD1. V lost 7 bases and J lost 7; bases outside the gene matches: 6. This CDR3 comprises 14 residues. CDR1 and CDR2 (germline): SGHTA, FQGNSA. The chain's CDR3 is CASTPGQGGQPQHF. DNA of the CDR3: TGTGCCAGCACCCCGGGACAGGGGGGACAGCCCCAGCATTTT.

This clonotype was observed a few times. This chain connects TRBV6-2 or TRBV6-3 to TRBJ2-1, with TRBD2 matching 10 bases. Germline V gene sequence: CDR1 MNHEY, CDR2 SVGEGT. The CDR3 covers 17 residues. Trimming cost V 10 bases and J 1 base; bases outside gene matches: 13. CDR3 in DNA: TGTGCCACGGGGGGGGCTAGCGGGAGTAGGTCCTACAATGAGCAGTTCTTC. This encodes CATGGASGSRSYNEQFF.

The chain uses TRBV6-6 and TRBJ2-3, with 8 bases that match TRBD1. Germline V gives CDR1 MNHNY, CDR2 SVGAGI (reference sequence). V lost 8 bases and J lost 3; bases outside the gene matches: 13. The CDR3 spans 16 residues. The CDR3 loop reads CASSPAGGWGTDTQYF. The CDR3 nucleotides are TGTGCCAGCTCTCCGGCAGGGGGCTGGGGGACAGATACGCAGTATTTT.

This clonotype was observed a handful of times. The chain employs TRBV14 and TRBJ1-2; a possible D gene is TRBD1 (6 bases). V gave up 4 bases and J gave up 2 bases, with 14 bases separating them. In germline, CDR1 is SGHDN, CDR2 FVKESK. CDR3 length: 15 amino acids. This CDR3 reads CASSPLQGSNYGYTF. In DNA, the CDR3 is TGTGCCAGCAGCCCGCTACAGGGTTCGAACTATGGCTACACCTTC.

In this sample, this clonotype turned up many times. This sequence joins TRBV7-2 and TRBJ2-5, with D uncertain. The V gene's germline CDR1 is SGHTA and CDR2 FQGNSA. This CDR3 has 13 amino acids. V lost 5 bases and J 3 bases, leaving 10 bases between the germline ends. The CDR3 here is CASSLDPKETQYF. DNA of the CDR3: TGTGCCAGCAGCCTCGACCCGAAAGAGACCCAGTACTTC.

This clonotype was observed a few times. The genes are TRBV28 and TRBJ1-2, with 7 bases matching TRBD1. V was clipped by 6 bases and J by 4 bases; unmatched bases: 14. This CDR3 spans 16 amino acids. The V gene's germline CDR1 is MDHEN and CDR2 SYDVKM. The CDR3 here is CASRLLDTPGGYGYTF. CDR3 nucleotides: TGTGCCAGCAGGCTACTGGACACTCCAGGGGGCTATGGCTACACCTTC.

This clonotype was detected many times. For the CDR3, the DNA is TGTGCCAGCAGCTTCGAGGAACTACTAGCGGTCTATTCCTACGAGCAGTACTTC. Translating gives CASSFEELLAVYSYEQYF. The J gene is TRBJ2-7, the V gene TRBV7-8; 8 bases agree with TRBD2. The CDR3 covers 18 residues. V shed 3 bases, J shed 1 base, and the junction held 14 bases outside the gene matches. Germline CDR1 SGHVS, CDR2 FQNEAQ.

This clonotype was observed a few times. The V and J genes are TRBV5-5 and TRBJ2-1; D possibly corresponds to TRBD1 (6 bases). This CDR3 is 15 amino acids long. V lost 3 bases and J 4 bases, leaving 14 bases between the germline ends. Germline loops: CDR1 SGHKS, CDR2 YYEKEE (reference sequence). The CDR3 is CASSYLSDSYNEQFF. The CDR3 DNA reads as TGTGCCAGCAGCTATTTATCGGACAGTTACAATGAGCAGTTCTTC.

The chain has TRBV15 and TRBJ2-1, with 7 bases matching TRBD1. V gave up 2 bases and J gave up 6 bases; unmatched junction bases: 19. The CDR3 is 19 residues long. The germline V gene encodes CDR1 LNHNV and CDR2 YYDKDF (reference sequence). In nucleotides, the CDR3 is TGTGCCACCAGCAGACAGATATTCTCTGCAGGGGGATTAAGCAATGAGCAGTTCTTC. Its protein product is CATSRQIFSAGGLSNEQFF.